Listed here is a single T cell receptor beta chain. This sample was included in a study of control samples from healthy donors and cancer patients. Data came from immunoSEQ multiplex PCR; TCRdb stores just in-frame clones and leaves some out. This table has 150,000 to 200,000 clones, 90% appearing once. This receptor was identified in a woman between 45 and 65 years old in good health. The sample was blood.

DNA for the CDR3: TGTGCCAGCAGCTCAGCTCTGACAGGGCAAGAGACCCAGTACTTC. Amino acids: CASSSALTGQETQYF. The chain employs TRBV5-6 and TRBJ2-5; 7 nucleotides line up with TRBD1. V was clipped by 3 bases and J by 2 bases; unmatched bases: 7. The CDR3 length is 15 residues. The V gene's germline CDR1 is SGHDT and CDR2 YYEEEE.